A single TCR beta chain is shown here with its context. The antigen is unknown. These data come from a study of shared clonotypes between healthy human individuals. Study-level findings and limits: The study found 4.5% to 5% of naive CD4 clonotypes shared across a few donors. It was only blood that was sampled, and tissue repertoires likely differ. Naive subsets, compared against memory subsets, generally had larger estimated richness values.

This table comes from immunoSEQ multiplex PCR, and its TCRdb copy is limited to in-frame clones, with some not included. This sample carries 1.5 million to 1.9 million clones, 98% of them seen once, and the ten largest clones take around 0.45%. The sequencing sample was made of naive CD4+ T cells sorted from blood. Stated subset: CD45RA+ positively selected. The clonotype originates from a man between 25 and 39 years old in good health.

The CDR3 region is CASSSSGQASTDTQYF. The CDR3 region has the DNA TGTGCCAGCAGCTCCTCAGGGCAGGCTAGCACAGATACGCAGTATTTT. J is TRBJ2-3 and V is TRBV5-6, with D possibly matching TRBD1 (5 bases). CDR3 size: 16 residues. V lost 3 bases and J lost 0, with 14 bases in between. Germline V gene lookup returns CDR1 SGHDT and CDR2 YYEEEE.